Each of the 17 T cell receptor beta chains below was sequenced from the same sample in a study of blood T cell repertoires in COVID-19. Libraries were prepared by immunoSEQ multiplex PCR; TCRdb keeps only in-frame clonotypes and omits some of them. Among about 140,000 clones listed, roughly 85% were seen once. Sequences were obtained from peripheral blood. These receptors were obtained from a man aged 50 to 60 with acute or convalescent COVID-19.

This clone was seen a single time. This rearrangement joins TRBV2 to TRBJ1-2, with D perhaps matching TRBD1 (5 bases). Trimming shortened V by 2 bases and J by 2 bases, and 9 bases separated the two germline ends. The CDR3 covers 14 residues. From germline, CDR1 is SNHLY and CDR2 FYNNEI. The CDR3 sequence is CASSEFKGNYGYTF. As DNA, the CDR3 is TGTGCCAGCAGTGAATTTAAGGGGAACTATGGCTACACCTTC.

The chain recombines TRBV6-6 with TRBJ2-7; 7 nucleotides line up with TRBD2. Germline trimming cut 7 bases from V and 1 base from J; bases unmatched to any gene: 10. This CDR3 region has 15 residues. The germline V gene has CDR1 MNHNY and CDR2 SVGAGI (reference sequence). CDR3 in amino acids: CASNPSGASSYEQYF. Written as DNA, the CDR3 is TGTGCCAGCAATCCAAGCGGGGCGTCTTCCTACGAGCAGTACTTC.

J is TRBJ1-4 and V is TRBV10-3; 7 bases fit TRBD1. Germline CDR1 reads ENHRY; CDR2 reads SYGVKD. With 9 bases clipped from V and 10 bases from J, the junction kept 11 bases outside the gene matches. The CDR3 covers 13 residues. CDR3 DNA: TGTGCCATAGGGACAGAATACGGGGGAAAACTGTTTTTT. It codes for CAIGTEYGGKLFF.

CDR3: CSARLAGPYEQYF. The CDR3, as DNA: TGCAGCGCCCGACTAGCGGGACCCTACGAGCAGTACTTC. J is TRBJ2-7 and V is TRBV29-1, with 11 bases aligning to TRBD2. The CDR3 runs to 13 residues. Germline loops: CDR1 SQVTM, CDR2 ANQGSEA. V shed 7 bases and J 2 bases; nucleotides not matched to a gene: 4.

The V gene is TRBV5-4, the J gene TRBJ1-1; no clear D gene. V lost 5 bases and J 4 bases, leaving 9 bases between the germline ends. From germline, CDR1 is SGHNT and CDR2 YYREEE (reference sequence). The CDR3 runs 12 residues. CDR3 coding DNA: TGTGCCAGCAGATCCCCGGGCACTGAAGCTTTCTTT. As protein: CASRSPGTEAFF. Filled out from reference TRBV5-4 and TRBJ1-1, the complete variable domain reads ETGVTQSPTHLIKTRGQQVTLRCSSQSGHNTVSWYQQALGQGPQFIFQYYREEENGRGNFPPRFSGLQFPNYSSELNVNALELDDSALYLCASRSPGTEAFFGQGTRLTVV.

The chain links TRBV14 to TRBJ1-1, with 10 bases that match TRBD1. Germline loops: CDR1 SGHDN, CDR2 FVKESK. With V trimmed by 4 bases and J by 3 bases, 5 bases remained unmatched. The CDR3 consists of 15 residues. The CDR3 protein is CASSLVTGGYTEAFF. Here the CDR3 DNA reads TGTGCCAGCAGCCTCGTGACAGGGGGCTACACTGAAGCTTTCTTT. The full variable domain, in which reference TRBV14 and TRBJ1-1 provide the parts outside the CDR3, is EAGVTQFPSHSVIEKGQTVTLRCDPISGHDNLYWYRRVMGKEIKFLLHFVKESKQDESGMPNNRFLAERTGGTYSTLKVQPAELEDSGVYFCASSLVTGGYTEAFFGQGTRLTVV.

The chain has TRBV5-6 and TRBJ1-5, with 10 bases that match TRBD1. The CDR3 totals 15 residues. Per germline, CDR1 SGHDT and CDR2 YYEEEE. Trimming cost V 0 bases and J 6 bases; bases outside gene matches: 3. This CDR3 is CASSLGQGATQPQHF. The CDR3 DNA reads TGTGCCAGCAGCTTGGGACAGGGGGCAACTCAGCCCCAGCATTTT.

This chain uses TRBV9 with TRBJ1-2, with 10 bases fitting TRBD1. V trimming: 4 bases; J trimming: 4 bases; junction bases outside the gene matches: 7. This CDR3 spans 15 amino acids. Germline-derived CDR1 and CDR2 are SGDLS and YYNGEE. The CDR3 protein is CASSPGTGDPYGYTF. The CDR3 coding sequence is TGTGCCAGCAGCCCCGGGACAGGGGACCCCTATGGCTACACCTTC.

The chain has TRBV6-5 and TRBJ1-2; TRBD1 is a possible D gene (6 bases). The V gene's germline CDR1 is MNHEY and CDR2 SVGAGI. The length of the CDR3 is 14 residues. V shed 10 bases and J shed 1 base, with 16 bases lying between them. Written as DNA, the CDR3 is TGTGCCACATACAGGGTAGGCGGTAACTATGGCTACACCTTC. Translating it yields CATYRVGGNYGYTF.

This chain links TRBV3-1 (or the pseudogene TRBV3-2) with TRBJ1-2; possible D gene TRBD1, 5 bases. The CDR3 spans 13 residues. Germline values: CDR1 LGHDT, CDR2 YNNKEL (reference sequence). Trimming cost V 4 bases and J 6 bases, with 12 bases left between them. The CDR3 is CASSPQGSDGYTF. The CDR3 DNA is TGTGCCAGCAGCCCGCAGGGAAGTGATGGCTACACCTTC.

The J gene is TRBJ2-3, the V gene TRBV24-1; tentatively, D is TRBD1 (5 bases). CDR1 is KGHDR and CDR2 is SFDVKD in the germline V gene. This CDR3 spans 16 amino acids. The germline V and J ends were trimmed by 9 bases and 2 bases, with 20 bases remaining between them. The DNA for the CDR3 is TGTGCCACCTCCCCTCCTCAGGGTCCTTTCACAGATACGCAGTATTTT. This gives the protein CATSPPQGPFTDTQYF.

This sequence joins TRBV29-1 and TRBJ2-3; possibly TRBD1 for D (6 bases). Trimming pared 4 bases from V and 0 bases from J, leaving 20 bases between. This CDR3 comprises 17 residues. Germline CDR1 is SQVTM and CDR2 is ANQGSEA. CDR3 region: CSVVGTFEGVSTDTQYF. The CDR3 DNA is TGCAGCGTTGTAGGGACCTTTGAGGGGGTAAGCACAGATACGCAGTATTTT.

The rearrangement links TRBV18 to TRBJ1-1; unclear D gene. The CDR3 spans 14 residues. The V and J ends lost 2 bases and 1 base respectively, with 8 bases between them. Germline V gives CDR1 KGHSH, CDR2 LQKENI. CDR3 nucleotides: TGTGCCAGCTCACCAGCCGGGAGGAACACTGAAGCTTTCTTT. Its protein product is CASSPAGRNTEAFF.

The rearrangement joins TRBV3-1 (or the pseudogene TRBV3-2) to TRBJ2-1; 8 nucleotides match TRBD2. Germline CDR1 and CDR2: LGHDT and YNNKEL (reference sequence). With 1 base clipped from V and 9 bases from J, the junction kept 11 bases outside the gene matches. The CDR3 is 16 residues long. Here the CDR3 DNA reads TGTGCCAGCAGCCAAGTTTCGGAGCGGGGGCGGGGTGAGCAGTTCTTC. Its protein product is CASSQVSERGRGEQFF.

CDR3 protein: CASSHLVNPLRAPLHF. DNA for the CDR3: TGCGCCAGCAGCCACCTCGTCAACCCGCTTCGGGCACCCCTCCACTTT. The chain has TRBV4-1 and TRBJ1-6; no firm D call. The CDR3 contains 16 residues. V dropped 3 bases and J dropped 11 bases, with 20 bases sitting between them. Germline V gene lookup returns CDR1 MGHRA and CDR2 YSYEKL.

The V gene is TRBV6-5, the J gene TRBJ2-7, with 13 bases that match TRBD2. After removal of 6 bases from V and 6 bases from J, the junction contained 5 bases not matched to a gene. CDR3 size: 14 residues. The germline V gene has CDR1 MNHEY and CDR2 SVGAGI. DNA for the CDR3: TGTGCCAGCAGCCGACTAGCGGGAGGACCCGAGCAGTACTTC. Translation gives CASSRLAGGPEQYF.

The V call is TRBV19, the J call TRBJ2-1; 8 bases line up with TRBD2. The CDR3 runs 17 residues. V lost 2 bases, J lost 7 bases, and 13 bases stayed unmatched. The germline CDR1 and CDR2 sequences are LNHDA and SQIVND (reference sequence). CDR3 residues: CASSITRSERERNEQFF. As DNA, the CDR3 is TGTGCCAGTAGTATAACTAGAAGTGAGCGGGAGAGGAATGAGCAGTTCTTC.